The 30 T cell receptor beta chains reported below all come from one sample, sequenced in a study of shared clonotypes between healthy human individuals. The naive CD8 fraction comprised CD45RO-negative cells positively selected for CCR7 and excluded terminally differentiated effector memory CD45RA+ cells. Repertoires were generated with immunoSEQ multiplex PCR, while TCRdb's copy carries only in-frame clones and drops some. The table records about 2,100,000 clones, about 92% of them present only once. Sequenced input: naive CD8+ T cells from PBMCs. The receptor source for this set is a man between 18 and 29 years old in good health. Some clones in this sample may be carry-over from other donors' samples.

This clone showed up just once. The genes are TRBV5-6 and TRBJ1-1, with D perhaps matching TRBD1 (6 bases). The V gene's germline CDR1 is SGHDT and CDR2 YYEEEE. V lost 1 base and J 3 bases, leaving 10 bases between the germline ends. The CDR3 spans 14 residues. CDR3 amino acids: CASSLRGADTEAFF. In nucleotides, the CDR3 is TGTGCCAGCAGCTTGCGGGGGGCAGACACTGAAGCTTTCTTT.

The rearrangement joins TRBV10-3 to TRBJ1-1; the D gene is possibly TRBD1 (6 bases). The germline V gene encodes CDR1 ENHRY and CDR2 SYGVKD. The CDR3 covers 16 residues. V was trimmed by 1 base and J by 4 bases, leaving 16 bases between them. CDR3 protein: CAISEWGRGATTEAFF. CDR3 DNA: TGTGCCATCAGTGAGTGGGGAAGGGGGGCGACCACTGAAGCTTTCTTT.

In this sample, this clone turned up once. This chain links TRBV27 with TRBJ1-1, with 8 bases that match TRBD1. This CDR3 region has 14 residues. Germline V CDR1 and CDR2: MNHEY, SMNVEV (reference sequence). V gave up 2 bases and J gave up 11 bases; unmatched junction bases: 10. The CDR3 region has the DNA TGTGCCAGCAGTTTAAACAGGGGGAGTATAACGGCTTTCTTT. Translating it yields CASSLNRGSITAFF.

This clone was detected once. The J gene is TRBJ2-7, the V gene TRBV30, with D perhaps TRBD1 or TRBD2 (5 bases each). The CDR3 has 15 amino acids. Looked up from germline, CDR1 is GTSNPN and CDR2 is SVGIG (reference sequence). The CDR3 region is CGKSRDPSTSYEQYF. For the CDR3, the DNA is TGTGGCAAATCGAGGGACCCGTCGACCTCCTACGAGCAGTACTTC.

On this clone itself: The same CDR3 is also encoded by other DNA sequences in this sample. The chain has TRBV28 and TRBJ2-5; no definite D call. V was trimmed by 1 base and J by 3 bases, leaving 6 bases between them. Per the germline V gene, CDR1 is MDHEN and CDR2 is SYDVKM. The CDR3 consists of 13 residues. This CDR3 reads CASSLLPKETQYF. The CDR3 coding sequence is TGTGCCAGCAGTTTATTGCCCAAAGAGACCCAGTACTTC.

The chain is built from TRBV28 and TRBJ2-7; weak D call: TRBD1 (6 bases). This CDR3 is built from 15 residues. V gave up 5 bases and J gave up 6 bases, with 20 bases separating them. Germline-derived CDR1 and CDR2 are MDHEN and SYDVKM. The CDR3 DNA follows: TGTGCCAGCAGTCTGTTCCGGACAGCTTCGGGCGAGCAGTACTTC. Amino acids: CASSLFRTASGEQYF.

As for this clone: Other DNA sequences in this sample translate to the same CDR3. V and J are TRBV27 and TRBJ2-7; the match to TRBD2 covers 11 bases. This CDR3 is built from 13 residues. V trimming: 6 bases; J trimming: 3 bases; junction bases outside the gene matches: 1. Germline lookup yields CDR1 MNHEY and CDR2 SMNVEV (reference sequence). The CDR3 reads CASSGTSGYEQYF. The CDR3 bases are TGTGCCAGCAGCGGGACTAGCGGCTACGAGCAGTACTTC.

Only one count was recorded for this clone. The gene calls are TRBV25-1 and TRBJ2-5; 11 bases are shared with TRBD2. With 7 bases clipped from V and 4 bases from J, the junction kept 2 bases outside the gene matches. This CDR3 contains 13 residues. The germline V gene encodes CDR1 MGHDK and CDR2 SYGVNS. The CDR3 is CASKTSGGETQYF. The CDR3, as DNA: TGTGCCAGCAAAACTAGCGGGGGAGAGACCCAGTACTTC. The variable domain in full, with the rest retrieved from reference TRBV25-1 and TRBJ2-5, is EADIYQTPRYLVIGTGKKITLECSQTMGHDKMYWYQQDPGMELHLIHYSYGVNSTEKGDLSSESTVSRIRTEHFPLTLESARPSHTSQYLCASKTSGGETQYFGPGTRLLVL.

The count of this clone is one. This chain joins TRBV28 and TRBJ2-7; D perhaps matches TRBD2 (6 bases). The germline V and J ends were trimmed by 5 bases and 4 bases, with 9 bases remaining between them. Per germline, CDR1 MDHEN and CDR2 SYDVKM. The CDR3 has 12 residues. CDR3 nucleotide sequence: TGTGCCAGCAGTATTGGGACTTACGAGCAGTACTTC. Translated: CASSIGTYEQYF.

A remark on this clone: Other DNA sequences of this sample code for an identical CDR3. J is TRBJ1-2 and V is TRBV27; 10 nucleotides line up with TRBD1. The CDR3 covers 15 residues. Per the germline V gene, CDR1 is MNHEY and CDR2 is SMNVEV (reference sequence). Trimming removed 5 bases from V and 2 bases from J; junction bases left unmatched: 5. The CDR3: CASSPRQGANYGYTF. The CDR3 nucleotides read TGTGCCAGCAGTCCGCGACAGGGGGCGAACTATGGCTACACCTTC.

The chain couples TRBV5-1 to TRBJ2-3, with a possible D match to TRBD2 (6 bases). V was trimmed by 4 bases and J by 4 bases, leaving 13 bases between them. Germline CDR1 is SGHRS and CDR2 is YFSETQ. The CDR3 extends over 14 amino acids. Written as DNA, the CDR3 is TGCGCCAGCAGCCAGAGCGGGTCCCCAGATACGCAGTATTTT. It is translated as CASSQSGSPDTQYF. Drawing the rest from reference TRBV5-1 and TRBJ2-3, the complete variable domain is KAGVTQTPRYLIKTRGQQVTLSCSPISGHRSVSWYQQTPGQGLQFLFEYFSETQRNKGNFPGRFSGRQFSNSRSEMNVSTLELGDSALYLCASSQSGSPDTQYFGPGTRLTVL.

The chain has TRBV27 and TRBJ2-2; perhaps TRBD2 as D (5 bases). Trimming removed 4 bases from V and 4 bases from J, with 22 bases in between. CDR1 MNHEY and CDR2 SMNVEV come from the germline V gene (reference sequence). This CDR3 has 18 residues. Written as DNA, the CDR3 is TGTGCCAGCAGTTCACTCAAGCCACTAGAAAGACGCACCGGGGAGCTGTTTTTT. Translated: CASSSLKPLERRTGELFF.

The rearrangement links TRBV2 to TRBJ2-1; TRBD2 aligns across 8 bases. CDR3 length equals 15 residues. V lost 3 bases to trimming and J lost 9 bases; unmatched junction nucleotides: 10. Germline V gene data show CDR1 as SNHLY and CDR2 as FYNNEI. CDR3 sequence (DNA): TGTGCCAGCAGTGAGGGAGCGGGAGTACGGCGTGAGCAGTTCTTC. Protein product: CASSEGAGVRREQFF.

The chain joins TRBV21-1 to TRBJ1-5. TRBV21-1 has pseudogene status. The CDR3 extends over 13 amino acids. The CDR3 here is CASRVRSNQPQHF. The CDR3 DNA is TGTGCCAGCAGGGTGAGGAGCAATCAGCCCCAGCATTTT.

This chain links TRBV30 with TRBJ2-7; 11 bases are a match to TRBD1. The CDR3 has 15 amino acids. Germline-derived CDR1 and CDR2 are GTSNPN and SVGIG (reference sequence). Trimming removed 1 base from V and 5 bases from J; junction bases left unmatched: 7. This CDR3 is CAWSAPRDRGDEQYF. The CDR3, as DNA: TGTGCCTGGAGTGCTCCCCGGGACAGGGGGGACGAGCAGTACTTC.

The rearrangement uses TRBV27 and TRBJ2-7; 10 nucleotides match TRBD2. The V segment lost 7 bases and the J segment 0 bases; nucleotides outside the gene matches: 6. The CDR3 runs to 15 residues. Germline V gene sequence: CDR1 MNHEY, CDR2 SMNVEV (reference sequence). The DNA for the CDR3 is TGTGCCAGCAAGAACGGACTAGCGGCCTCCTACGAGCAGTACTTC. The encoded protein is CASKNGLAASYEQYF.

The rearrangement joins TRBV28 to TRBJ2-1; D might be TRBD2 (6 bases). V gave up 6 bases and J gave up 5 bases, with 14 bases separating them. CDR1 is MDHEN, CDR2 SYDVKM, per germline. The CDR3 covers 14 residues. The CDR3 region is CASSNSGTHNEQFF. The CDR3 coding sequence is TGTGCCAGCAGCAATAGCGGCACCCACAATGAGCAGTTCTTC. Supplemented by reference TRBV28 and TRBJ2-1, the full variable domain reads DVKVTQSSRYLVKRTGEKVFLECVQDMDHENMFWYRQDPGLGLRLIYFSYDVKMKEKGDIPEGYSVSREKKERFSLILESASTNQTSMYLCASSNSGTHNEQFFGPGTRLTVL.

The rearrangement joins TRBV27 to TRBJ1-1, with 8 bases that match TRBD1. The trim removed 5 bases at V and 1 base at J, leaving 6 bases unmatched. The germline CDR1 and CDR2 sequences are MNHEY and SMNVEV (reference sequence). This CDR3 has 15 amino acids. CDR3 amino acids: CASSPHRGENTEAFF. CDR3 bases: TGTGCCAGCAGTCCTCACAGGGGGGAGAACACTGAAGCTTTCTTT.

V is TRBV28 and J is TRBJ2-2, with D maybe TRBD1 (6 bases). The CDR3 extends over 16 amino acids. Trimming removed 7 bases from V and 1 base from J, with 16 bases in between. Germline CDR1 and CDR2: MDHEN and SYDVKM. In nucleotides, the CDR3 is TGTGCCAGCACCCTAACCCCAGGGGTGAACACCGGGGAGCTGTTTTTT. This encodes CASTLTPGVNTGELFF. Variable domain in full (rest from reference TRBV28 and TRBJ2-2): DVKVTQSSRYLVKRTGEKVFLECVQDMDHENMFWYRQDPGLGLRLIYFSYDVKMKEKGDIPEGYSVSREKKERFSLILESASTNQTSMYLCASTLTPGVNTGELFFGEGSRLTVL.

The chain has TRBV29-1 and TRBJ2-1; 10 bases agree with TRBD2. This CDR3 comprises 11 residues. The germline gives CDR1 SQVTM, CDR2 ANQGSEA. CDR3 protein: CRDRSGGEQFF. The CDR3 DNA reads as TGCAGGGATCGTAGCGGGGGGGAGCAGTTCTTC.

Only a few counts were recorded for this clone. This chain links TRBV7-9 with TRBJ1-5; perhaps TRBD1 as D (5 bases). In germline, CDR1 is SEHNR, CDR2 FQNEAQ (reference sequence). This CDR3 is 15 amino acids long. V shed 1 base and J shed 9 bases, with 16 bases lying between them. CDR3 in amino acids: CASSLGSGGLAPQHF. For the CDR3, the DNA is TGTGCCAGCAGCTTAGGGTCCGGGGGATTGGCGCCCCAGCATTTT. Full variable domain (rest looked up from reference TRBV7-9 and TRBJ1-5): DTGVSQNPRHKITKRGQNVTFRCDPISEHNRLYWYRQTLGQGPEFLTYFQNEAQLEKSRLLSDRFSAERPKGSFSTLEIQRTEQGDSAMYLCASSLGSGGLAPQHFGDGTRLSIL.

The chain couples TRBV4-1 to TRBJ1-1, with D possibly being TRBD1 (6 bases). CDR1 and CDR2 (germline): MGHRA, YSYEKL. This CDR3 has 15 amino acids. Trimming cost V 2 bases and J 2 bases, with 12 bases left between them. CDR3 nucleotides: TGCGCCAGCAGCCAATCATGGACAGCCAACACTGAAGCTTTCTTT. This translates into CASSQSWTANTEAFF.

The chain couples TRBV14 to TRBJ2-1, with D perhaps matching TRBD2 (6 bases). Germline assignment: CDR1 SGHDN and CDR2 FVKESK. Trimming shortened V by 4 bases and J by 3 bases, and 28 bases separated the two germline ends. The CDR3 covers 20 residues. The DNA of the CDR3 is TGTGCCAGCAGCCCTGATCCTCCGTACTCGGAGGCGGGGCTCTACAATGAGCAGTTCTTC. Translation gives CASSPDPPYSEAGLYNEQFF.

This clone was counted between two and nine times. The V call is TRBV27, the J call TRBJ1-1; a weak D match, TRBD1 (6 bases). Trimming stripped 0 bases from V and 1 base from J, with 6 bases between. Germline values: CDR1 MNHEY, CDR2 SMNVEV (reference sequence). The CDR3 is 14 amino acids. The CDR3 protein is CASSLSGQNTEAFF. CDR3 DNA: TGTGCCAGCAGTTTATCGGGACAGAACACTGAAGCTTTCTTT.

CDR3 sequence reads: CATLGVHEQYF. The CDR3 nucleotides read TGTGCCACACTGGGGGTCCACGAGCAGTACTTC. This chain uses TRBV28 with TRBJ2-7, with D possibly being TRBD1 or TRBD2 (5 bases each). V was cut by 10 bases and J by 5 bases, with 12 bases left in between. Germline loops: CDR1 MDHEN, CDR2 SYDVKM. The CDR3 length is 11 residues.

V and J are TRBV5-1 and TRBJ2-1; TRBD2 agrees at 13 bases. Trimming at V came to 2 bases and at J to 7 bases, leaving 6 bases not matched to a gene. CDR1 is SGHRS, CDR2 YFSETQ, per germline. This CDR3 contains 16 residues. CDR3 sequence reads: CASSLLAGGVKNEQFF. CDR3 DNA sequence: TGCGCCAGCAGCTTACTAGCGGGAGGGGTTAAGAATGAGCAGTTCTTC.

This chain connects TRBV5-5 to TRBJ2-1; D gene unclear. Germline CDR1 reads SGHKS; CDR2 reads YYEKEE (reference sequence). The CDR3 length is 15 residues. Trimming removed 0 bases from V and 7 bases from J, with 14 bases in between. The CDR3 bases are TGTGCCAGCAGCTTGGATCTCCCCAGCGTGAATGAGCAGTTCTTC. It translates to CASSLDLPSVNEQFF.

This rearrangement joins TRBV27 to TRBJ2-5, with 11 bases matching TRBD2. The CDR3 is 15 amino acids. Germline V gives CDR1 MNHEY, CDR2 SMNVEV (reference sequence). J lost 4 bases, V lost 2 bases, and 3 bases had no gene match. The CDR3 DNA follows: TGTGCCAGCAGTTTACGACTAGCGGGACGAGAGACCCAGTACTTC. As protein: CASSLRLAGRETQYF.

The chain employs TRBV7-9 and TRBJ2-3; TRBD1 agrees at 7 bases. The CDR3 runs to 15 residues. V was clipped by 3 bases and J by 2 bases; unmatched bases: 5. Germline V gene data show CDR1 as SEHNR and CDR2 as FQNEAQ (reference sequence). As DNA, the CDR3 is TGTGCCAGCAGCTTCCGGGACAGAGCCACAGATACGCAGTATTTT. The encoded protein is CASSFRDRATDTQYF.

This sequence joins TRBV2 and TRBJ2-5; D might be TRBD2 (6 bases). V lost 6 bases, J lost 5 bases, and 25 bases lay in between. The germline CDR1 and CDR2 sequences are SNHLY and FYNNEI. This CDR3 region has 17 residues. CDR3 in amino acids: CASSLSFSGPGGETQYF. CDR3 DNA sequence: TGTGCCAGCAGCCTCTCTTTTAGCGGCCCCGGAGGGGAGACCCAGTACTTC.